These 32 T cell receptor beta chains originate from one sample sequenced in a study of T cells expressing NK-cell markers. TCRdb re-called the 5' RACE reads and catalogs CDR3 proteins one per entry, DNA excluded. The sample totals approximately 440,000 distinct CDR3 sequences. Sequencing was performed on blood T cells: a sorted CD56 or NKG2C T cell subset, CD4+ or CD8+ T cells, or bulk PBMC T cells (not recorded which). All receptors come from a woman between 45 and 65 years old in good health.

This chain connects TRBV20-1 to TRBJ2-1; TCRdb outputs TRBD1, but without DNA this stays unchecked. The CDR3 loop spans 15 amino acids. In germline, CDR1 is DFQATT, CDR2 SNEGSKA (reference sequence). CDR3 amino acids: CSARSPSGGLGEQFF.

This chain uses TRBV5-1 with TRBJ2-1; TCRdb outputs TRBD1, but without DNA this stays unchecked. Germline V gives CDR1 SGHRS, CDR2 YFSETQ. This CDR3 has 14 residues. The CDR3 reads CASSVQDRDNEQFF.

The rearrangement links TRBV4-2 to TRBJ2-7; no DNA is available, so the TRBD2 call from TCRdb remains unchecked. From germline, CDR1 is LGHNA and CDR2 YNFKEQ. The CDR3 extends over 16 amino acids. CDR3 in amino acids: CASSQVTSGSSYEQYF.

CDR3 protein: CASSQALLKSTDTQYF. This chain connects TRBV14 to TRBJ2-3. This CDR3 spans 16 amino acids. Looked up from germline, CDR1 is SGHDN and CDR2 is FVKESK.

V gene TRBV4-1 combines with J gene TRBJ2-5; the D gene TCRdb calls, TRBD1, cannot be checked with no DNA. The germline CDR1 and CDR2 sequences are MGHRA and YSYEKL. The CDR3 extends over 14 amino acids. CDR3 residues: CASSQPGQQETQYF.

The chain couples TRBV6-5 to TRBJ2-2; TCRdb reports TRBD2, a call that lacks DNA to check it against. Germline assignment: CDR1 MNHEY and CDR2 SVGAGI. This CDR3 has 16 residues. CDR3 residues: CASSGGKMVNTGELFF.

The rearrangement joins TRBV5-6 to TRBJ2-3; the TCRdb D gene call, TRBD2, has no DNA to confirm it. The CDR3 has 17 amino acids. Germline CDR1 reads SGHDT; CDR2 reads YYEEEE. CDR3 residues: CASSSLERVRSTDTQYF. Filled out from reference TRBV5-6 and TRBJ2-3, the complete variable domain reads DAGVTQSPTHLIKTRGQQVTLRCSPKSGHDTVSWYQQALGQGPQFIFQYYEEEERQRGNFPDRFSGHQFPNYSSELNVNALLLGDSALYLCASSSLERVRSTDTQYFGPGTRLTVL.

The rearrangement uses TRBV7-3 and TRBJ2-3; TCRdb reports TRBD2, a call that lacks DNA to check it against. The germline gives CDR1 SGHTA, CDR2 FQGTGA. The CDR3 consists of 13 residues. The CDR3 spells CASSLAGPNTQYF.

The J gene is TRBJ1-1, the V gene TRBV20-1; TCRdb's assignment of TRBD1 cannot be checked, as there is no DNA. The CDR3 is made up of 14 amino acids. Germline V gives CDR1 DFQATT, CDR2 SNEGSKA (reference sequence). CDR3 sequence reads: CSAIPYGAVTEAFF.

This sequence joins TRBV7-8 and TRBJ1-2; TCRdb proposes TRBD1, but this gene call is untestable without DNA. Looked up from germline, CDR1 is SGHVS and CDR2 is FQNEAQ. The CDR3 runs to 14 residues. The CDR3: CASSQTEINYGYTF.

The chain uses TRBV5-5 and TRBJ2-2; TCRdb designates TRBD1, a call that cannot be tested without DNA. The germline gives CDR1 SGHKS, CDR2 YYEKEE (reference sequence). The CDR3 sequence is 15 residues long. The CDR3 protein is CASRVGTEYTGELFF.

The chain has TRBV20-1 and TRBJ1-6; the D call from TCRdb, TRBD1, cannot be confirmed without DNA. From germline, CDR1 is DFQATT and CDR2 SNEGSKA (reference sequence). This CDR3 comprises 15 residues. The CDR3 sequence: CSARDLGHPNSPLHF.

The rearrangement links TRBV5-4 to TRBJ2-2; no DNA is available, so the TRBD1 call from TCRdb remains unchecked. The CDR3 consists of 17 residues. Germline V gene sequence: CDR1 SGHNT, CDR2 YYREEE (reference sequence). CDR3 loop: CASSPGPTGAGTGELFF. Drawing the rest from reference TRBV5-4 and TRBJ2-2, the complete variable domain is ETGVTQSPTHLIKTRGQQVTLRCSSQSGHNTVSWYQQALGQGPQFIFQYYREEENGRGNFPPRFSGLQFPNYSSELNVNALELDDSALYLCASSPGPTGAGTGELFFGEGSRLTVL.

The V gene is TRBV7-6, the J gene TRBJ2-1. Germline assignment: CDR1 SGHVS and CDR2 FNYEAQ. CDR3 length equals 15 residues. CDR3 region: CATQALFVGYNEQFF.

The chain links TRBV24-1 to TRBJ1-2. The CDR3 consists of 14 residues. The germline CDR1 and CDR2 sequences are KGHDR and SFDVKD. CDR3 loop: CATSDTGLLYGYTF.

The chain is built from TRBV6-5 and TRBJ2-5; TCRdb's D call, TRBD1, is unchecked because there is no DNA. Germline lookup yields CDR1 MNHEY and CDR2 SVGAGI. The length of the CDR3 is 15 residues. CDR3 region: CASSEAGTAIRAQYF.

This chain links TRBV7-9 with TRBJ2-1; TCRdb calls TRBD1, which cannot be checked without DNA. The CDR3 covers 16 residues. Germline V lookup: CDR1 SEHNR, CDR2 FQNEAQ (reference sequence). The CDR3 loop is CASSSPVAEVYNEQFF.

The chain uses TRBV20-1 and TRBJ1-5. Germline V gene sequence: CDR1 DFQATT, CDR2 SNEGSKA (reference sequence). The CDR3 has 16 residues. This CDR3 reads CSAIGGGGYSNQPQHF.

The CDR3 spells CASIPDTGSGPQHF. V usage is TRBV12-3 or TRBV12-4 and J usage is TRBJ1-5. CDR3 length equals 14 residues.

The V call is TRBV12-3 or TRBV12-4, the J call TRBJ1-1; TCRdb reports TRBD1, a call that lacks DNA to check it against. The CDR3 extends over 13 amino acids. The CDR3 loop reads CASRDRGQAEAFF.

The J gene is TRBJ2-1, the V gene TRBV7-3; the TCRdb call, TRBD2, lacks DNA for checking. Germline loops: CDR1 SGHTA, CDR2 FQGTGA. The CDR3 is 13 amino acids. The CDR3 loop reads CASSQATSFEQFF.

The chain links TRBV12-3 or TRBV12-4 to TRBJ1-5. This CDR3 is built from 14 residues. The CDR3 sequence is CASSLAQPAQPQHF.

The chain has TRBV19 and TRBJ1-3. Germline V lookup: CDR1 LNHDA, CDR2 SQIVND (reference sequence). This CDR3 is 11 amino acids long. The CDR3 sequence: CASKIGNIIYF.

The chain joins TRBV11-2 to TRBJ2-1; TCRdb selects TRBD2, and the lack of DNA leaves this call unchecked. Germline V CDR1 and CDR2: SGHAT, FQNNGV. The CDR3 is 14 amino acids. The CDR3 sequence: CASSISGTINEQFF.

The chain uses TRBV5-1 and TRBJ2-2. The CDR3 spans 14 residues. Germline loops: CDR1 SGHRS, CDR2 YFSETQ. This CDR3 is CASSPIRVTGELFF.

The chain joins TRBV9 to TRBJ1-1. CDR1 is SGDLS, CDR2 YYNGEE, per germline. The CDR3 totals 14 residues. CDR3 amino acids: CASSPRPKNTEAFF. The variable domain in full, with the rest retrieved from reference TRBV9 and TRBJ1-1, is DSGVTQTPKHLITATGQRVTLRCSPRSGDLSVYWYQQSLDQGLQFLIQYYNGEERAKGNILERFSAQQFPDLHSELNLSSLELGDSALYFCASSPRPKNTEAFFGQGTRLTVV.

The chain has TRBV7-8 and TRBJ2-7. This CDR3 spans 12 amino acids. From germline, CDR1 is SGHVS and CDR2 FQNEAQ. This chain's CDR3 is CASSLYKYEQYF. The whole variable domain, remainder taken from reference TRBV7-8 and TRBJ2-7, is GAGVSQSPRYKVAKRGQDVALRCDPISGHVSLFWYQQALGQGPEFLTYFQNEAQLDKSGLPSDRFFAERPEGSVSTLKIQRTQQEDSAVYLCASSLYKYEQYFGPGTRLTVT.

The V gene is TRBV29-1, the J gene TRBJ2-2. CDR1 and CDR2 from the germline V gene are SQVTM and ANQGSEA. The CDR3 loop spans 14 amino acids. CDR3 region: CSVVAGGNTGELFF.

This CDR3 is CATSDADKPARNEQFF. The chain carries TRBV24-1 and TRBJ2-1; with no DNA, the TCRdb D assignment of TRBD2 cannot be verified. Germline CDR1 KGHDR, CDR2 SFDVKD. This CDR3 region has 16 residues.

This chain uses TRBV29-1 with TRBJ2-3; TCRdb selects TRBD2, and the lack of DNA leaves this call unchecked. The CDR3 sequence is 13 residues long. The germline gives CDR1 SQVTM, CDR2 ANQGSEA. The CDR3: CSFLVGVRDTQYF.

The chain is built from TRBV7-6 and TRBJ2-3; TCRdb returns TRBD1, unconfirmable since there is no DNA. This CDR3 has 16 residues. Germline assignment: CDR1 SGHVS and CDR2 FNYEAQ. The CDR3 loop is CASSSQSGLASDTQYF.

V is TRBV29-1 and J is TRBJ1-3; checking the TCRdb D call of TRBD1 is not possible without DNA. Germline-derived CDR1 and CDR2 are SQVTM and ANQGSEA. CDR3 size: 16 residues. CDR3 amino acids: CSVAGGDRDAGNTIYF.